This TCR beta chain appears in the sequencing data of a study of response to subunit inactivated influenza vaccine. This clonotype was detected a few times. Its antigen is unknown. CDR1 is SGHAT and CDR2 is FQDESV in the germline V gene (reference sequence). V was pared by 0 bases and J by 1 base, with 18 bases between. The CDR3 length is 18 residues. Via MiXCR, TCRdb re-called the RT-PCR reads, giving one row per CDR3 protein. The sample carries about 170,000 distinct CDR3 sequences, about 10% recorded once. Study findings and constraints: Authors proposed each seasonal influenza vaccination draws in few new T cells.

This TCR derives from a man aged 50-75 years who received an inactivated influenza vaccine. The chain couples TRBV11-1 to TRBJ1-1; the D gene is possibly TRBD1 (6 bases). The sample in question was CD8+ T cells sorted from PBMCs, obtained approximately 25 months after vaccination. The CDR3 protein is CASSLALGGQTWNTEAFF. The CDR3, as DNA: TGTGCCAGCAGCTTAGCACTGGGAGGACAGACTTGGAACACTGAAGCTTTCTTT.